Following are 10 T cell receptor beta chains from one sample sequenced in a study of T cell changes during pregnancy in multiple sclerosis. Assay used: immunoSEQ multiplex PCR; TCRdb lists only in-frame clones, some missing. The top ten clones hold over 0.35% of a sample with around 130,000 clones, about 95% of them seen once. This specimen was peripheral blood, taken after pregnancy. These receptors were obtained from a female donor with multiple sclerosis, enrolled in a pregnancy study.

The chain recombines TRBV29-1 with TRBJ2-5; D uncertain. V lost 4 bases and J 0 bases, leaving 9 bases between the germline ends. The CDR3 covers 13 residues. Germline V CDR1 and CDR2: SQVTM, ANQGSEA. The CDR3 loop reads CSVALTYQETQYF. The CDR3 DNA sequence: TGCAGCGTTGCTTTAACATACCAAGAGACCCAGTACTTC.

The chain recombines TRBV7-2 with TRBJ2-7, with 7 bases fitting TRBD1. Losses at the gene ends were 5 bases for V and 2 bases for J; bases not matched to a gene: 12. The CDR3 runs to 16 residues. CDR1 is SGHTA and CDR2 is FQGNSA in the germline V gene. The CDR3 sequence: CASSPQTGILTYEQYF. In nucleotides, the CDR3 is TGTGCCAGCAGCCCCCAGACAGGGATTCTCACCTACGAGCAGTACTTC.

The chain combines TRBV7-2 with TRBJ2-7; the D gene is possibly TRBD2 (6 bases). CDR3 size: 15 residues. Germline-derived CDR1 and CDR2 are SGHTA and FQGNSA. The ends were cut back, 1 base at V and 0 bases at J, with 10 bases in the middle. CDR3 nucleotides: TGTGCCAGCAGCTTAGGGTCCGGGAGCTCCTACGAGCAGTACTTC. This gives the protein CASSLGSGSSYEQYF.

The CDR3 DNA is TGTGCCAGCAGCTTAGTGCACAAGAGCAATCAGCCCCAGCATTTT. Translated, it gives CASSLVHKSNQPQHF. The V call is TRBV7-2, the J call TRBJ1-5, with D uncertain. CDR3 length equals 15 residues. Germline lookup yields CDR1 SGHTA and CDR2 FQGNSA. The V and J ends lost 1 base and 1 base respectively, with 8 bases between them.

The rearrangement links TRBV13 to TRBJ1-3, with TRBD1 matching 10 bases. Germline V lookup: CDR1 PRHDT, CDR2 FYEKMQ (reference sequence). The V and J ends lost 5 bases and 6 bases, in that order; junction bases with no gene match: 7. CDR3 length equals 15 residues. As DNA, the CDR3 is TGTGCCAGCAGCGCACCGGGACAGGGGTTAAACACCATATATTTT. It specifies CASSAPGQGLNTIYF.

This rearrangement joins TRBV7-2 to TRBJ2-7, with TRBD2 identical over 11 bases. Unmatched junction bases numbered 6, after V lost 5 bases and J lost 6 bases. The CDR3 contains 14 residues. Germline-derived CDR1 and CDR2 are SGHTA and FQGNSA. The CDR3: CASSPTSGSVEQYF. The CDR3 DNA is TGTGCCAGCAGCCCTACTAGCGGGAGTGTCGAGCAGTACTTC.

The chain links TRBV2 to TRBJ2-3; 12 nucleotides match TRBD1. Germline values: CDR1 SNHLY, CDR2 FYNNEI. Trimming at V came to 3 bases and at J to 5 bases, leaving 3 bases not matched to a gene. The CDR3 is 15 amino acids. CDR3 amino acids: CASSEGQGAGDTQYF. The CDR3 nucleotides are TGTGCCAGCAGTGAGGGACAGGGGGCGGGAGATACGCAGTATTTT.

This clone was seen once. The J gene is TRBJ2-7, the V gene TRBV6-1, with D maybe TRBD2 (6 bases). Germline CDR1 MNHNS, CDR2 SASEGT. The CDR3 is made up of 15 amino acids. Between the trimmed V and J ends, which lost 4 bases and 5 bases, there was a span of 18 bases. The CDR3 coding sequence is TGTGCCAGCAGTGTCGTCCGCGGGGCTACAAACGAGCAGTACTTC. Its translation: CASSVVRGATNEQYF.

V is TRBV5-1 and J is TRBJ2-7; D perhaps matches TRBD2 (6 bases). Looked up from germline, CDR1 is SGHRS and CDR2 is YFSETQ. Trimming cost V 0 bases and J 7 bases, with 14 bases left between them. This CDR3 has 14 residues. CDR3 DNA sequence: TGCGCCAGCAGCTTGGAGGTTCTCGGAGGGGAGCAGTACTTC. It yields the protein CASSLEVLGGEQYF. Together with reference TRBV5-1 and TRBJ2-7, the CDR3 gives the full variable domain: KAGVTQTPRYLIKTRGQQVTLSCSPISGHRSVSWYQQTPGQGLQFLFEYFSETQRNKGNFPGRFSGRQFSNSRSEMNVSTLELGDSALYLCASSLEVLGGEQYFGPGTRLTVT.

This clone was detected once. The CDR3 DNA sequence: TGCAGCGTACAGTGGGACTTCGGGAGGAATGGCTACACCTTC. Translation: CSVQWDFGRNGYTF. V is TRBV29-1 and J is TRBJ1-2; possible D gene TRBD1, 5 bases. Germline V gene data show CDR1 as SQVTM and CDR2 as ANQGSEA. V lost 6 bases, J lost 6 bases, and 20 bases lay in between. The CDR3 consists of 14 residues.